Listed below are T cell receptor beta chains from one sample, sequenced in a study of T-cell reconstitution after alpha-beta-depleted transplantation in children. TCRdb used MiXCR to reprocess the PCR reads, holding one entry per CDR3 protein. The table records about 420,000 distinct CDR3 sequences, 15% to 20% of them present only once. The material sequenced was PBMCs, mostly from graft donor cells, taken 360 days after TCRalphabeta/CD19-depleted stem cell transplant. These receptors all stem from a boy under two years old who had a stem cell transplant for Wiskott-Aldrich syndrome, so the T cells may come from the graft donor. The conserved cysteine and the conserved F or W are not part of the CDR3 here.

>TRBJ2-6|15|TRBV24-1
ATSGTGDASGANVLT
>TRBJ2-7|13|TRBV3-1
ASSQGGQDSYEQY
>TRBJ2-3|14|TRBV3-1
ASSQATKTSTDTQY
>TRBJ2-6|13|TRBV11-2
ASSSQFSGANVLT
>TRBJ2-7|11|TRBV25-1
ASSHAGFYEQY
>TRBJ2-1|12|TRBV12-3/TRBV12-4
ASSLRYPGNEQF
>TRBJ2-7|15|TRBV4-3
ASSQELTLAGGYEQY
>TRBJ2-1|13|TRBV6-5
ASSSEREGYNEQF
>TRBJ2-2|12|TRBV7-2
ASSSFTGSGELF
>TRBJ2-5|12|TRBV27
ASRTGTEQETQY
>TRBJ1-2|13|TRBV6-5
ASSYSDILTDGYT
>TRBJ2-1|14|TRBV7-2
ASRKGRARAYNEQF
>TRBJ2-1|14|TRBV4-3
ASSWARWGSYNEQF
>TRBJ2-7|12|TRBV7-6
ASSLTAETYEQY
>TRBJ2-3|14|TRBV7-6
ASRPTRGVGTDTQY
>TRBJ2-1|15|TRBV24-1
ATSDFPGGGSYNEQF
>TRBJ2-3|15|TRBV12-3/TRBV12-4
ASSFDASGRGTDTQY
>TRBJ1-1|9|TRBV5-5
ASSYRDRAF
>TRBJ2-1|16|TRBV5-6
ASSPSAGPLAGYNEQF
>TRBJ2-7|11|TRBV24-1
ATSDPGTGEQY
>TRBJ2-1|12|TRBV25-1
ASDQGLPLGEQF
>TRBJ2-3|19|TRBV11-2
ASSPILAGASSSPRRDTQY
>TRBJ2-5|12|TRBV20-1
SARPPTSWETQY
>TRBJ2-1|11|TRBV18
ASSPPDGGGKG
>TRBJ2-2|13|TRBV18
ASSMTGKTTGELF
>TRBJ2-7|11|TRBV29-1
SAGQGGSYEQY
>TRBJ2-7|11|TRBV20-1
SASRDRGDEQY
>TRBJ2-2|14|TRBV5-1
ASSLAVRDITGELF
>TRBJ2-3|12|TRBV12-3/TRBV12-4
ASRKAGRADTQY
>TRBJ2-5|10|TRBV3-1
ASSQHLETQY
>TRBJ2-3|16|TRBV10-3
AISESVGLAGGTDTQY
>TRBJ2-3|11|TRBV29-1
SVDRRLADTQY
>TRBJ1-4|15|TRBV5-1
ASSLRTVGGRNEKLF
>TRBJ2-1|17|TRBV5-1
ASLPGTSGVTTHTNEQF